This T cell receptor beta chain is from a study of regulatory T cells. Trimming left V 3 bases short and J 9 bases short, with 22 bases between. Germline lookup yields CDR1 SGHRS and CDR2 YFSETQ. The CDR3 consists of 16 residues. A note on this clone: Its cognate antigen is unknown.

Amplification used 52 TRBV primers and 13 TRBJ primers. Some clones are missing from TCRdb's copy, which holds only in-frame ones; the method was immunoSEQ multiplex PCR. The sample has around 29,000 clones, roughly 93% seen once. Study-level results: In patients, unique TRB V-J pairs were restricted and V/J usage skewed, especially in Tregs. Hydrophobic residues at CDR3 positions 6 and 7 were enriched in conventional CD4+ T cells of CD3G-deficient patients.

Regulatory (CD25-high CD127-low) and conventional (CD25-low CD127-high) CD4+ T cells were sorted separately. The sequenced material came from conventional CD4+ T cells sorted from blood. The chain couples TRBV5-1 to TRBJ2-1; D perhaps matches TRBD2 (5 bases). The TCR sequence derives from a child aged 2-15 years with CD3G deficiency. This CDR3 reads CASSSGGGRSGSEQFF. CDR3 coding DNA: TGCGCCAGCAGCTCTGGCGGCGGGCGAAGCGGTAGTGAGCAGTTCTTC.